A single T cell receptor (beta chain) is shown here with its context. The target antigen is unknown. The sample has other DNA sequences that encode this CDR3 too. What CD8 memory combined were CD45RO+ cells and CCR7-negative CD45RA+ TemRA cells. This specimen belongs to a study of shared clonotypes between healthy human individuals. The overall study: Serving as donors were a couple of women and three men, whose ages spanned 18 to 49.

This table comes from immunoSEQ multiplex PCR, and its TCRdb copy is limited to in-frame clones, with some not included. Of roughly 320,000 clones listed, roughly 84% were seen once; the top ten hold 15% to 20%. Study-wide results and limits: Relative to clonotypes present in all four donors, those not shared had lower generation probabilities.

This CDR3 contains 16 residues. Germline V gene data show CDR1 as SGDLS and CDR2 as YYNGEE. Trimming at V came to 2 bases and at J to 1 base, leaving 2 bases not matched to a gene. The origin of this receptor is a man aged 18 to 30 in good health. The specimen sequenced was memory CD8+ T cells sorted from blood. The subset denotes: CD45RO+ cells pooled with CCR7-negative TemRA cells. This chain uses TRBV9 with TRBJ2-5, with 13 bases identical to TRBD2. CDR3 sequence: CASSVGTSGTQETQYF. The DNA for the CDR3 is TGTGCCAGCAGCGTGGGGACTAGCGGGACCCAAGAGACCCAGTACTTC.